This T cell receptor beta chain was retrieved from a study of T cell responses to AZD1222 COVID-19 vaccine. The table came from immunoSEQ multiplex PCR; TCRdb's copy has only in-frame clones and leaves some out. This sample carries 150,000 to 200,000 clones, approximately 94% of them seen once, and the ten largest clones take 1.6%. The study's findings and limits: Regions 160-218 and 743-854 held dominance among vaccine-associated CD4 TCRs, which spanned spike.

A note on this clone: Its antigen remains unidentified.

The TCR originated in an adult who received the AZD1222 COVID-19 vaccine. Sequences were derived from peripheral blood, sampled 28 days after the second AZD1222 dose.

CDR3: CASSTGGRSQPQHF. CDR3 DNA: TGTGCCAGCAGTACAGGGGGCAGGAGTCAGCCCCAGCATTTT. This sequence joins TRBV6-2 or TRBV6-3 and TRBJ1-5; 9 bases line up with TRBD1. The V segment lost 5 bases and the J segment 6 bases; nucleotides outside the gene matches: 5. Per germline, CDR1 MNHEY and CDR2 SVGEGT. This CDR3 region has 14 residues.